A single sample gave rise to the 19 T cell receptor beta chains below, sequenced in a study of blood T cell repertoires in COVID-19. The data were produced by immunoSEQ multiplex PCR, yet TCRdb's version contains in-frame clones alone and is incomplete. The repertoire holds over 350,000 clones, with 87% as singletons. Sequencing input: PBMCs or T cells enriched from blood (not recorded which). The receptors stem from a woman between 18 and 29 years old with acute COVID-19.

The chain couples TRBV6-1 to TRBJ2-7; D possibly corresponds to TRBD1 (6 bases). The CDR3 extends over 14 amino acids. Germline CDR1 is MNHNS and CDR2 is SASEGT. The V and J ends lost 1 base and 2 bases respectively, with 9 bases between them. As DNA, the CDR3 is TGTGCCAGCAGTGAAGGAGCAGGGGCCTACGAGCAGTACTTC. Residues: CASSEGAGAYEQYF.

This clone has only one observation. The V and J genes are TRBV9 and TRBJ2-1, with TRBD1 matching over 8 bases. The junction had 9 bases not matched to a gene; V was cut back by 4 bases and J by 9 bases. CDR1 is SGDLS and CDR2 is YYNGEE in the germline V gene. The CDR3 runs 14 residues. The CDR3 region has the DNA TGTGCCAGCAGCTCCAGACAGGGGTCGACTGAGCAGTTCTTC. Translated, it gives CASSSRQGSTEQFF.

The chain employs TRBV3-1 (or the pseudogene TRBV3-2) and TRBJ1-2; possible D gene TRBD1, 5 bases. Deletions cut 0 bases from V and 8 bases from J, with 13 bases between. The germline CDR1 and CDR2 sequences are LGHDT and YNNKEL (reference sequence). The CDR3 has 14 amino acids. In DNA, the CDR3 is TGTGCCAGCAGCCAAGATGGGGACTACGGGGGCTACACCTTC. Protein sequence: CASSQDGDYGGYTF.

V is TRBV30 and J is TRBJ2-5; D unresolved. V was pared by 0 bases and J by 2 bases, with 7 bases between. Germline CDR1 reads GTSNPN; CDR2 reads SVGIG (reference sequence). CDR3 length: 13 residues. CDR3 nucleotide sequence: TGTGCCTGGAGTGTTACGGTTCAAGAGACCCAGTACTTC. This translates into CAWSVTVQETQYF. Filled out from reference TRBV30 and TRBJ2-5, the complete variable domain reads SQTIHQWPATLVQPVGSPLSLECTVEGTSNPNLYWYRQAAGRGLQLLFYSVGIGQISSEVPQNLSASRPQDRQFILSSKKLLLSDSGFYLCAWSVTVQETQYFGPGTRLLVL.

The chain is built from TRBV7-8 and TRBJ1-1; weak D call: TRBD1 (6 bases). The V end lost 5 bases, the J end lost 2 bases, and 27 bases lay between the germline ends. Germline-derived CDR1 and CDR2 are SGHVS and FQNEAQ. This CDR3 contains 19 residues. The CDR3: CASSLVGGGAWDENTEAFF. CDR3 in DNA: TGTGCCAGCAGCCTAGTCGGGGGGGGCGCATGGGATGAAAACACTGAAGCTTTCTTT.

The chain combines TRBV7-9 with TRBJ2-1; TRBD1 agrees at 12 bases. With 3 bases clipped from V and 9 bases from J, the junction kept 3 bases outside the gene matches. This CDR3 contains 14 residues. Per the germline V gene, CDR1 is SEHNR and CDR2 is FQNEAQ (reference sequence). CDR3 region: CASSLGQGAGEQFF. CDR3 bases: TGTGCCAGCAGCTTGGGACAGGGGGCGGGTGAGCAGTTCTTC.

The chain has TRBV7-9 and TRBJ2-3; D ambiguous. The ends were cut back, 5 bases at V and 5 bases at J, with 14 bases in the middle. The CDR3 consists of 14 residues. Germline loops: CDR1 SEHNR, CDR2 FQNEAQ (reference sequence). Written as DNA, the CDR3 is TGTGCCAGCAGCAGCCCCTCTTTTGAAGATACGCAGTATTTT. Encoded protein: CASSSPSFEDTQYF.

This rearrangement joins TRBV24-1 to TRBJ2-2; tentative D call: TRBD2 (5 bases). Germline V CDR1 and CDR2: KGHDR, SFDVKD. This CDR3 is 13 amino acids long. Trimming removed 4 bases from V and 5 bases from J, with 7 bases in between. CDR3 sequence reads: CATSERETGELFF. The CDR3, as DNA: TGTGCCACCAGTGAACGGGAAACCGGGGAGCTGTTTTTT.

J is TRBJ2-7 and V is TRBV2; 7 bases line up with TRBD1. The CDR3 sequence is 14 residues long. The germline V gene has CDR1 SNHLY and CDR2 FYNNEI. Trimming removed 8 bases from V and 3 bases from J; junction bases left unmatched: 10. The CDR3, as DNA: TGTGCCAGCTTACCCGACAGGGCCAACTACGAGCAGTACTTC. Translating it yields CASLPDRANYEQYF.

This chain joins TRBV28 and TRBJ1-1; a possible D gene is TRBD1 (6 bases). This CDR3 spans 13 amino acids. Trimming removed 3 bases at V and 3 bases at J, with 8 bases between. The V gene's germline CDR1 is MDHEN and CDR2 SYDVKM. DNA for the CDR3: TGTGCCAGCAGTTTTACAGGGTACACTGAAGCTTTCTTT. It codes for CASSFTGYTEAFF.

This clone was observed once. This CDR3 is also generated by other DNA sequences in the sample. This chain links TRBV24-1 with TRBJ2-3, with D hard to call. V shed 3 bases and J shed 2 bases, with 11 bases lying between them. Germline assignment: CDR1 KGHDR and CDR2 SFDVKD. The CDR3 sequence is 15 residues long. CDR3 in amino acids: CATSDGPISTDTQYF. The CDR3 region has the DNA TGTGCCACCAGTGATGGGCCCATATCCACAGATACGCAGTATTTT.

The chain carries TRBV10-3 and TRBJ2-3; no clear D gene. Trimming cost V 3 bases and J 0 bases, with 4 bases left between them. The CDR3 covers 13 residues. From germline, CDR1 is ENHRY and CDR2 SYGVKD. This CDR3 reads CAISEASTDTQYF. CDR3 in DNA: TGTGCCATCAGTGAAGCTAGCACAGATACGCAGTATTTT.

The chain joins TRBV19 to TRBJ1-4; D is unresolved. The CDR3 covers 13 residues. Trimming pared 2 bases from V and 7 bases from J, leaving 8 bases between. Germline V gene sequence: CDR1 LNHDA, CDR2 SQIVND (reference sequence). The CDR3 protein is CASSISGTEKLFF. In DNA, the CDR3 is TGTGCCAGTAGTATATCGGGAACTGAAAAACTGTTTTTT.

This chain links TRBV3-1 (or the pseudogene TRBV3-2) with TRBJ2-7; D is perhaps TRBD1 (5 bases). CDR3 size: 12 residues. Germline-derived CDR1 and CDR2 are LGHDT and YNNKEL (reference sequence). V gave up 2 bases and J gave up 6 bases, with 8 bases separating them. CDR3: CASSQTGSEQYF. CDR3 bases: TGTGCCAGCAGCCAAACAGGAAGCGAGCAGTACTTC.

The chain couples TRBV19 to TRBJ1-4; 11 nucleotides line up with TRBD1. Germline V gene sequence: CDR1 LNHDA, CDR2 SQIVND (reference sequence). This CDR3 has 14 residues. J was trimmed by 8 bases and V by 8 bases; bases with no gene match: 7. This CDR3 is CASGTGGIGEKLFF. The CDR3, as DNA: TGTGCCAGTGGGACAGGGGGTATCGGCGAAAAACTGTTTTTT.

The rearrangement uses TRBV10-1 and TRBJ2-1, with 8 bases identical to TRBD2. Germline-derived CDR1 and CDR2 are WNHNN and SYGVQD (reference sequence). V dropped 2 bases and J dropped 3; count of bases not matched to a gene: 12. The CDR3 extends over 18 amino acids. CDR3 residues: CASSEAIGREDSYNEQFF. Written as DNA, the CDR3 is TGCGCCAGCAGTGAGGCTATCGGGCGGGAGGATAGCTACAATGAGCAGTTCTTC.

This chain uses TRBV5-1 with TRBJ2-5; 12 bases line up with TRBD2. The length of the CDR3 is 14 residues. The germline V gene encodes CDR1 SGHRS and CDR2 YFSETQ. Trimming cost V 6 bases and J 2 bases; bases outside gene matches: 2. The CDR3: CASTLAGGQETQYF. CDR3 DNA: TGCGCCAGCACCCTAGCGGGGGGGCAAGAGACCCAGTACTTC.

In its sample, this clone was seen once. The rearrangement uses TRBV7-2 and TRBJ2-7; 10 nucleotides align to TRBD1. Germline lookup yields CDR1 SGHTA and CDR2 FQGNSA. Trimming took 5 bases from V and 2 from J; bases not matched to a gene: 6. The CDR3 spans 15 residues. CDR3 coding DNA: TGTGCCAGCAGCCCCCGGACAGGGGGTGCCTACGAGCAGTACTTC. This encodes CASSPRTGGAYEQYF. The entire variable domain, with the rest obtained from reference TRBV7-2 and TRBJ2-7, is as follows: GAGVSQSPSNKVTEKGKDVELRCDPISGHTALYWYRQSLGQGLEFLIYFQGNSAPDKSGLPSDRFSAERTGGSVSTLTIQRTQQEDSAVYLCASSPRTGGAYEQYFGPGTRLTVT.

The CDR3 sequence is CASSLRGFTAAEAFF. CDR3 in DNA: TGTGCCAGCAGCTTAAGGGGGTTTACTGCCGCTGAAGCTTTCTTT. The V and J genes are TRBV7-9 and TRBJ1-1; TRBD1 is a possible D gene (6 bases). CDR1 SEHNR and CDR2 FQNEAQ come from the germline V gene (reference sequence). The CDR3 consists of 15 residues. Trimming shortened V by 2 bases and J by 6 bases, and 16 bases separated the two germline ends.